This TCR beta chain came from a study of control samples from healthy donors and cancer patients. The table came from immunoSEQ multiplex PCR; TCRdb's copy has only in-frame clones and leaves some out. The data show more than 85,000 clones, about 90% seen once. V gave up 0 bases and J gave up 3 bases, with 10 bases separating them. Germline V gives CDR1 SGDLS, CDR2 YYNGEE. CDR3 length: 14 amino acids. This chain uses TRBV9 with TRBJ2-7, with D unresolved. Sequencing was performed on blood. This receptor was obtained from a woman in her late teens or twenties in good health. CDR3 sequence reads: CASSVAFPDYEQYF. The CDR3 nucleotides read TGTGCCAGCAGCGTAGCATTCCCCGACTACGAGCAGTACTTC.